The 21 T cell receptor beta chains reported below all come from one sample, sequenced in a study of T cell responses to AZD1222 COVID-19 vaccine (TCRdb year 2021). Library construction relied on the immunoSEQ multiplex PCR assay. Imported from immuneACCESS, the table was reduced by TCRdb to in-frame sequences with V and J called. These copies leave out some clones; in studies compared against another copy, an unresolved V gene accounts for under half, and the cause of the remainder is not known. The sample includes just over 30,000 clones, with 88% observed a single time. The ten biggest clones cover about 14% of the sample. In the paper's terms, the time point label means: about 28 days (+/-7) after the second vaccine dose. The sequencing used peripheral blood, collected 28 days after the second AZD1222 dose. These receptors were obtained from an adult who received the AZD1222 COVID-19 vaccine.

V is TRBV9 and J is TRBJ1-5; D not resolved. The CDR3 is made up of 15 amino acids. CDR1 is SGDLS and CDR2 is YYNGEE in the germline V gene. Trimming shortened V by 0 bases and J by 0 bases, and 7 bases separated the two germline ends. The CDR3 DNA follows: TGTGCCAGCAGCGTAGGAATTAATAGCAATCAGCCCCAGCATTTT. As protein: CASSVGINSNQPQHF.

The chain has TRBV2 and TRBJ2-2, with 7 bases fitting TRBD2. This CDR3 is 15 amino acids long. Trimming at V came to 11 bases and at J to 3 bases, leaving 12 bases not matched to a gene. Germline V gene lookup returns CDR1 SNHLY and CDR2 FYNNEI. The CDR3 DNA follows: TGTGCCTCTCAGCCGGATCGGGGGGACACCGGGGAGCTGTTTTTT. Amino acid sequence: CASQPDRGDTGELFF.

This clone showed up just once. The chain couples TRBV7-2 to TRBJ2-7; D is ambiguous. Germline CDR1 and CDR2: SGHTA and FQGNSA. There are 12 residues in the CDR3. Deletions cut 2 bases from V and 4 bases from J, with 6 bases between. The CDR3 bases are TGTGCCAGCAGCTTACTAACGTACGAGCAGTACTTC. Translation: CASSLLTYEQYF.

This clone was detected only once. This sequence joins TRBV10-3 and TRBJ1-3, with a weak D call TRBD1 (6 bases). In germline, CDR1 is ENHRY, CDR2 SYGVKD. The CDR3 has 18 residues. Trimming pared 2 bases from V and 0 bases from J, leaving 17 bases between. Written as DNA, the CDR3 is TGTGCCATCAGTGAGCGACCCGGGGGCGGACGCTCTGGAAACACCATATATTTT. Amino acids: CAISERPGGGRSGNTIYF.

CDR3 in amino acids: CATLFTPGTGANYEQYF. For the CDR3, the DNA is TGCGCCACTCTTTTTACCCCCGGGACAGGGGCTAACTACGAGCAGTACTTC. V and J are TRBV10-1 and TRBJ2-7; 10 bases fit TRBD1. V shed 10 bases, J shed 3 bases, and the junction held 18 bases outside the gene matches. The CDR3 is 17 residues long. CDR1 is WNHNN, CDR2 SYGVQD, per germline (reference sequence).

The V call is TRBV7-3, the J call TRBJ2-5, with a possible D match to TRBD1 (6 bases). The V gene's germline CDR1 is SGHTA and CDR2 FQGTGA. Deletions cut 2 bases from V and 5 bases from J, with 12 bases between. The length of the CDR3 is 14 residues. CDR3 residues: CASSLQGSTETQYF. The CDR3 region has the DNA TGTGCCAGCAGCTTACAGGGGAGCACGGAGACCCAGTACTTC.

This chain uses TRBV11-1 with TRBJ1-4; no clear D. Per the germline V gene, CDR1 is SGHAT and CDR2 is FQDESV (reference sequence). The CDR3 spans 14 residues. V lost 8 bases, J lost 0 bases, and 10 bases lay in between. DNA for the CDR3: TGTGCCAGCGGCTCCCGGTCAACTAATGAAAAACTGTTTTTT. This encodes CASGSRSTNEKLFF.

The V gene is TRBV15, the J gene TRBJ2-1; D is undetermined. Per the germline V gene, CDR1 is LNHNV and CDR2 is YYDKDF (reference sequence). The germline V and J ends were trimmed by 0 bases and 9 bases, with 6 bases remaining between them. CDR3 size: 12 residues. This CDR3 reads CATSREGSEQFF. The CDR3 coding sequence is TGTGCCACCAGCAGAGAAGGAAGTGAGCAGTTCTTC.

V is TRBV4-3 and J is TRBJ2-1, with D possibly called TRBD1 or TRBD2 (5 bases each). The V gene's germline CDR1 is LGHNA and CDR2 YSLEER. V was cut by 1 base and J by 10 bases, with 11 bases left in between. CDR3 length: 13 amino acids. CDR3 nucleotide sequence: TGCGCCAGCAGCCAAGCGGCTGGGGGAGAGCAGTTCTTC. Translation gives CASSQAAGGEQFF.

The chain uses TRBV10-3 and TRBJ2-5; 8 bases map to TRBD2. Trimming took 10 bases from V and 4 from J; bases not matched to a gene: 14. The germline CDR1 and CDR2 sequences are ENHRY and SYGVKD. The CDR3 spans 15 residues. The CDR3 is CATLSRGGSAETQYF. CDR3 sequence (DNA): TGTGCCACCCTATCTCGCGGGGGGTCGGCAGAGACCCAGTACTTC.

The DNA of the CDR3 is TGTGCCAGCAGTTTTCCACCGTACGATGAGCAGTTCTTC. This codes for CASSFPPYDEQFF. V usage is TRBV6-5 and J usage is TRBJ2-1; D gene uncertain. The V end lost 4 bases, the J end lost 8 bases, and 12 bases lay between the germline ends. This CDR3 is built from 13 residues. The germline gives CDR1 MNHEY, CDR2 SVGAGI.

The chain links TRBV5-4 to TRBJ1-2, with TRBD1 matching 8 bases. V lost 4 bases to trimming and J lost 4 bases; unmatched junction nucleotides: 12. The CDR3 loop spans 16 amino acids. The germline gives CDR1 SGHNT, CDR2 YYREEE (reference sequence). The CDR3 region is CASSHGVDRGFYGYTF. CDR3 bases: TGTGCCAGCAGCCACGGCGTCGACAGGGGCTTCTATGGCTACACCTTC.

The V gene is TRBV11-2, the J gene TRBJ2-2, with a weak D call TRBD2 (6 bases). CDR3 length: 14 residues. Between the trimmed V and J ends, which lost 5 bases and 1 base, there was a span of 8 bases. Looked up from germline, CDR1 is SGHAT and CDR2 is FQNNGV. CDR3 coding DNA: TGTGCCAGCAGCGCGGGACTGAACACCGGGGAGCTGTTTTTT. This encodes CASSAGLNTGELFF.

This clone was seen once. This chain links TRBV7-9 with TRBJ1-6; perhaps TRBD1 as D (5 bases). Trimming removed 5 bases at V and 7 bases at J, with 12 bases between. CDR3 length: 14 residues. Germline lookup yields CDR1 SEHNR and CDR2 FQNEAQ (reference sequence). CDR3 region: CASSRRGSNSPLHF. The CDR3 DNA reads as TGTGCCAGCAGCCGTAGGGGATCGAATTCACCCCTCCACTTT.

CDR3 region: CASSLRGVINQPQHF. The CDR3 DNA follows: TGTGCCAGCAGTCTGCGTGGGGTTATCAATCAGCCCCAGCATTTT. The chain uses TRBV5-6 and TRBJ1-5; D not certain. The germline gives CDR1 SGHDT, CDR2 YYEEEE. The CDR3 is made up of 15 amino acids. The V end was cut by 5 bases, the J end by 3 bases, with 15 bases between.

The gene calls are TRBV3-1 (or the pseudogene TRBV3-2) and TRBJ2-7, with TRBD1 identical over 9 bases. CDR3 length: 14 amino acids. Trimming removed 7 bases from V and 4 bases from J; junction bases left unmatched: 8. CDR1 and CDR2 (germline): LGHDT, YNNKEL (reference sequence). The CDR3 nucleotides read TGTGCCAGCACCCGGACAGGGGTTGGTTACGAGCAGTACTTC. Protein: CASTRTGVGYEQYF.

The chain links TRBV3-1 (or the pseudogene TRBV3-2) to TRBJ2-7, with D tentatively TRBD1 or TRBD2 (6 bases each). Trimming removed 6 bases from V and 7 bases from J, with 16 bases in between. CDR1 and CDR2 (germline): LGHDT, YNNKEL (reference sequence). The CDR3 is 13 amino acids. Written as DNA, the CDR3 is TGTGCCAGCAGTGTTAGGGGGGTGTGGGAGCAGTACTTC. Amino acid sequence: CASSVRGVWEQYF.

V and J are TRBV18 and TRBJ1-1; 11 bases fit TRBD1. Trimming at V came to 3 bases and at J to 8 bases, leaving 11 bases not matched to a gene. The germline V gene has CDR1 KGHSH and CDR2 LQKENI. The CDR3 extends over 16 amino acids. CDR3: CASSPKSGQGAPEAFF. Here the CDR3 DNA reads TGTGCCAGCTCACCGAAGTCTGGACAGGGGGCGCCGGAAGCTTTCTTT.

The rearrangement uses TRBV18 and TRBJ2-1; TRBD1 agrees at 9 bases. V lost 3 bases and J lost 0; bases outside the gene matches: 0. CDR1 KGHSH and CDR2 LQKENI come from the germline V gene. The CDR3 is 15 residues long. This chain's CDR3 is CASSPGQGSYNEQFF. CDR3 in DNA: TGTGCCAGCTCACCGGGACAGGGCTCCTACAATGAGCAGTTCTTC.

CDR3 sequence: CASSDGQTNEKLFF. CDR3 sequence (DNA): TGTGCCAGCAGTGATGGACAGACTAATGAAAAACTGTTTTTT. The rearrangement uses TRBV25-1 and TRBJ1-4; tentatively, D is TRBD1 (6 bases). The germline CDR1 and CDR2 sequences are MGHDK and SYGVNS. The CDR3 loop spans 14 amino acids. V was trimmed by 3 bases and J by 2 bases, leaving 7 bases between them. Based on the CDR3 plus reference TRBV25-1 and TRBJ1-4, the full variable domain is EADIYQTPRYLVIGTGKKITLECSQTMGHDKMYWYQQDPGMELHLIHYSYGVNSTEKGDLSSESTVSRIRTEHFPLTLESARPSHTSQYLCASSDGQTNEKLFFGSGTQLSVL.

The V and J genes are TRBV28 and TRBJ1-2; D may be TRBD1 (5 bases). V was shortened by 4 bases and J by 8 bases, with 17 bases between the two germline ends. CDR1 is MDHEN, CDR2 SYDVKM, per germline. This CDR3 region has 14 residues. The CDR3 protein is CASSSGALGVGYTF. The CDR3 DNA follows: TGTGCCAGCAGTTCCGGCGCTTTAGGGGTCGGCTACACCTTC.